These 6 T cell receptor beta chains originate from one sample sequenced in a study of T cells in Graves' hyperthyroidism and ophthalmopathy. RNA transcripts provided the source from which TCR beta CDR3 regions were amplified. The HTBI primer set served for first-round RT-PCR of the TCR CDR3. MiXCR, run by TCRdb on the multiplex PCR reads, gives a single entry per CDR3 protein. The table has a few hundred thousand distinct CDR3 sequences, roughly 15% seen once. Sequencing was carried out using blood. The receptor set was obtained from a woman aged 40 to 50 with Graves' hyperthyroidism.

This clonotype was seen a few times. A much larger clone lies one base from this, so it may be a read error. The rearrangement uses TRBV28 and TRBJ2-7; 16 nucleotides align to TRBD2. The germline gives CDR1 MDHEN, CDR2 SYDVKM. The CDR3 covers 22 residues. CDR3 nucleotide sequence: TGTGCCGGCAGTCCGGTGGATAGCCCGGGACTAGCGGGAGGGCGGGTCGGCTACGAGCAGTACTTC. This sequence encodes CAGSPVDSPGLAGGRVGYEQYF.

This clonotype was seen at least ten times. This chain joins TRBV2 and TRBJ2-1; 13 bases map to TRBD2. Per germline, CDR1 SNHLY and CDR2 FYNNEI. V shed 2 bases, J shed 2 bases, and the junction held 6 bases outside the gene matches. There are 18 residues in the CDR3. The CDR3 region is CASSEQGLAGRPYNEQFF. The CDR3 DNA follows: TGTGCCAGCAGTGAACAGGGACTAGCGGGAAGACCCTACAATGAGCAGTTCTTC.

This clonotype was recorded many times. The chain carries TRBV27 and TRBJ1-6; TRBD1 might be the D (5 bases). CDR1 MNHEY and CDR2 SMNVEV come from the germline V gene (reference sequence). Trimming shortened V by 7 bases and J by 9 bases, and 25 bases separated the two germline ends. This CDR3 region has 17 residues. The CDR3 sequence: CASTPRGGRVVPSPLHF. DNA of the CDR3: TGTGCCAGCACCCCACGGGGCGGGAGAGTAGTTCCTTCACCCCTCCACTTT.

The CDR3 bases are TGCAGCGTGCAAAATAGCAATCAGCCCCAGCATTTT. This gives the protein CSVQNSNQPQHF. The chain uses TRBV29-1 and TRBJ1-5; D gene ambiguous. Germline V gene sequence: CDR1 SQVTM, CDR2 ANQGSEA. Trimming stripped 6 bases from V and 0 bases from J, with 6 bases between. The CDR3 contains 12 residues.

This clonotype came up many times. This sequence joins TRBV5-1 and TRBJ2-4; a weak D match, TRBD2 (5 bases). The V and J ends lost 1 base and 3 bases respectively, with 8 bases between them. The germline V gene encodes CDR1 SGHRS and CDR2 YFSETQ. The CDR3 sequence is 14 residues long. CDR3 nucleotides: TGCGCCAGCAGCTTGACAGCGGACAAAAACATTCAGTACTTC. Amino acid sequence: CASSLTADKNIQYF.

This clonotype appeared many times. This chain uses TRBV10-3 with TRBJ2-3; D remains unclear. Looked up from germline, CDR1 is ENHRY and CDR2 is SYGVKD. This CDR3 contains 14 residues. V was trimmed by 3 bases and J by 4 bases, leaving 11 bases between them. The CDR3 loop is CAISDVSKADTQYF. DNA of the CDR3: TGTGCCATCAGTGACGTGAGTAAAGCAGATACGCAGTATTTT.